What follows describes a single T cell receptor beta chain. Its antigen is still unknown. Genomic DNA of every subset was divided equally among multiple immunoSEQ plates. Clones were read by immunoSEQ multiplex PCR, and TCRdb kept only the in-frame ones, dropping some. The data show 2 million to 2.5 million clones, approximately 93% seen once. This entry comes from a study of shared clonotypes between healthy human individuals. Broader study findings: Sequencing depth was expected to influence donor clonotype sharing. In contrast to clonotypes shared by all four donors, non-shared clonotypes had lower generation probabilities.

V dropped 0 bases and J dropped 4; count of bases not matched to a gene: 4. The CDR3 spans 16 residues. Germline CDR1 reads SGHRS; CDR2 reads YFSETQ. CD45RA+ naive and CD45RA-negative memory subsets were separated from CD4+ cells. The sequenced sample consisted of naive CD4+ T cells from PBMCs. The subset here: CD45RA+ positively selected. This sequence originates from a man between 18 and 29 years old in good health. Some clones in this sample may be carry-over from other donors' samples. The chain combines TRBV5-1 with TRBJ2-2, with TRBD1 matching over 9 bases. The CDR3: CASSLATDRGTGELFF. Here the CDR3 DNA reads TGCGCCAGCAGCTTGGCCACGGACAGGGGCACCGGGGAGCTGTTTTTT.